The 9 T cell receptor beta chains below were found in one sample sequenced in a study of response to subunit inactivated influenza vaccine. TCRdb reanalysed the RT-PCR reads using MiXCR and keeps one entry per CDR3 protein. Among roughly 500,000 distinct CDR3 sequences listed, approximately 15% were seen once. The material sequenced was CD4+ T cells sorted from PBMCs, taken less than 25 months after vaccination. These receptors were taken from a man between 45 and 75 years old who received an inactivated influenza vaccine.

The chain combines TRBV14 with TRBJ1-1; D possibly corresponds to TRBD1 (5 bases). V was clipped by 1 base and J by 10 bases, with 10 bases between them. Germline CDR1 and CDR2: SGHDN and FVKESK. The CDR3 has 12 amino acids. CDR3 sequence (DNA): TGTGCCAGCAGCCAAGCCGCCGGGGGAGCTTTCTTT. Translation gives CASSQAAGGAFF.

The J gene is TRBJ2-1, the V gene TRBV2; 7 bases are a match to TRBD1. The CDR3 is made up of 14 amino acids. V shed 6 bases and J 8 bases; nucleotides not matched to a gene: 10. Per the germline V gene, CDR1 is SNHLY and CDR2 is FYNNEI. The CDR3 reads CASSSGQGVDEQFF. CDR3 DNA: TGTGCCAGCAGCTCGGGCCAGGGGGTTGATGAGCAGTTCTTC.

This clonotype was detected only a few times. V is TRBV5-1 and J is TRBJ2-2, with TRBD2 identical over 8 bases. V trimming: 2 bases; J trimming: 7 bases; junction bases outside the gene matches: 4. CDR1 and CDR2 from the germline V gene are SGHRS and YFSETQ. This CDR3 has 14 amino acids. The DNA of the CDR3 is TGCGCCAGCAGCTTCCAGCGGGGGCACGGGGAGCTGTTTTTT. This sequence encodes CASSFQRGHGELFF. The full variable domain, with the rest looked up from reference TRBV5-1 and TRBJ2-2, is KAGVTQTPRYLIKTRGQQVTLSCSPISGHRSVSWYQQTPGQGLQFLFEYFSETQRNKGNFPGRFSGRQFSNSRSEMNVSTLELGDSALYLCASSFQRGHGELFFGEGSRLTVL.

This clonotype was observed a handful of times. CDR3 protein: CASTTGPSKYNEQFF. CDR3 DNA sequence: TGTGCCAGCACCACAGGGCCTAGCAAATACAATGAGCAGTTCTTC. The chain couples TRBV3-1 to TRBJ2-1; perhaps TRBD1 as D (6 bases). The CDR3 runs to 15 residues. V was shortened by 7 bases and J by 4 bases, with 17 bases between the two germline ends. Germline CDR1 and CDR2: LGHDT and YNNKEL (reference sequence).

This clonotype showed up many times. The chain uses TRBV12-3 or TRBV12-4 and TRBJ1-2; 11 bases map to TRBD1. J was trimmed by 8 bases and V by 3 bases; bases with no gene match: 8. CDR3 length equals 15 residues. As DNA, the CDR3 is TGTGCCAGCAGTTTGGTTGGACAGGGGGCAGGCGGCTACACCTTC. Translating gives CASSLVGQGAGGYTF.

This clonotype showed up just a few times. V gene TRBV4-3 combines with J gene TRBJ2-2, with D perhaps matching TRBD2 (5 bases). V was shortened by 5 bases and J by 7 bases, with 14 bases between the two germline ends. The germline gives CDR1 LGHNA, CDR2 YSLEER. This CDR3 has 14 amino acids. In DNA, the CDR3 is TGCGCCAGCAGCGCCTACCTAGGGAGCGGGGAGCTGTTTTTT. It codes for CASSAYLGSGELFF.

This clonotype was observed a few times. CDR3 sequence reads: CASSTAPSLAKNIQYF. CDR3 nucleotide sequence: TGTGCCAGCAGTACAGCCCCGAGCCTAGCCAAAAACATTCAGTACTTC. The V call is TRBV7-2, the J call TRBJ2-4; D gene ambiguous. Germline V lookup: CDR1 SGHTA, CDR2 FQGNSA. This CDR3 has 16 amino acids. With 6 bases removed from V and 0 bases from J, the gap between germline ends came to 15 bases.

This clonotype was counted between two and nine times. The chain joins TRBV27 to TRBJ1-6; D is perhaps TRBD1 (6 bases). Looked up from germline, CDR1 is MNHEY and CDR2 is SMNVEV (reference sequence). V shed 6 bases and J shed 6 bases, with 18 bases lying between them. The CDR3 extends over 16 amino acids. The CDR3 reads CASRKPRGQGNSPLHF. In nucleotides, the CDR3 is TGTGCCAGCAGAAAACCCCGGGGGCAGGGTAATTCACCCCTCCACTTT.

This clonotype has more than one count but fewer than ten. The CDR3 sequence: CSAREGGTGANVLTF. As DNA, the CDR3 is TGCAGTGCTAGAGAGGGTGGCACTGGGGCCAACGTCCTGACTTTC. This sequence joins TRBV20-1 and TRBJ2-6; D not certain. Germline values: CDR1 DFQATT, CDR2 SNEGSKA (reference sequence). The CDR3 sequence is 15 residues long. Deletions cut 0 bases from V and 2 bases from J, with 8 bases between.